The rows below give T cell receptor beta chains drawn from one sample of a study of human T cells and chemical hapten exposure. TCRdb reanalysed the RACE reads using MiXCR and keeps one entry per CDR3 protein. The sample has 250,000 or so distinct CDR3 sequences; more than 6.5% are singletons. This specimen was whole blood, taken in connection with sensitization to the hapten diphenylcyclopropenone (DPC). The receptors derive from a woman aged 40 to 55 with alopecia areata. Some clones in this sample may be carry-over from other donors' samples. CDR3s include the opening cysteine and the closing phenylalanine or tryptophan. D genes are given only for firm matches. The size of a clone is reported for some rows only, either as once, few or many, or as a class for expanded clones.

TRBJ1-1,NA,TRBV13,NA,CASIPPLGDGAFF,TGTGCCAGCATCCCCCCCCTGGGGGATGGGGCTTTCTTT
TRBJ2-7,NA,TRBV4-3,TRBD2,CASSQGIAGGAYEQYF,TGCGCCAGCAGCCAGGGTATAGCGGGAGGGGCCTACGAGCAGTACTTC
TRBJ1-5,few,TRBV9,NA,CASSYGQIDQPQHF,TGTGCCAGCAGCTATGGACAGATAGATCAGCCCCAGCATTTT
TRBJ2-5,few,TRBV5-6,TRBD1,CASSNRQQGAVETQYF,TGTGCCAGCAGCAACCGACAGCAGGGGGCGGTGGAGACCCAGTACTTC
TRBJ1-6,NA,TRBV20-1,TRBD1,CSARGTGESFYNSPLHF,TGCAGTGCTAGAGGGACAGGGGAGAGCTTCTATAATTCACCCCTCCACTTT
TRBJ2-2,few,TRBV7-2,TRBD2,CASSSSGTNTGELFF,TGTGCCAGCAGCTCGAGCGGGACGAACACCGGGGAGCTGTTTTTT
TRBJ2-5,NA,TRBV5-1,NA,CASSLVPGPNLGETQYF,TGCGCCAGCAGCTTGGTCCCCGGGCCTAACCTTGGAGAGACCCAGTACTTC
TRBJ1-2,many,TRBV12-3/TRBV12-4,NA,CASSQGRFYGYTF,TGTGCCAGCAGTCAGGGGCGGTTTTATGGCTACACCTTC
TRBJ2-7,NA,TRBV7-9,NA,CASSAPRGEQYF,TGTGCCAGCAGCGCCCCTCGGGGCGAGCAGTACTTC
TRBJ2-7,once,TRBV28,NA,CASSPDPGYEQYF,TGTGCCAGCAGTCCCGACCCGGGCTACGAGCAGTACTTC
TRBJ2-1,NA,TRBV6-2/TRBV6-3,TRBD2,CASSYASGSSYNEQFF,TGTGCCAGCAGTTACGCTAGCGGTAGCTCCTACAATGAGCAGTTCTTC
TRBJ2-3,NA,TRBV13,TRBD1,CASSFQQGSDTQYF,TGTGCCAGCAGCTTCCAACAGGGGTCAGATACGCAGTATTTT
TRBJ2-7,few,TRBV6-6,TRBD1,CASSEGQYYEQYF,TGTGCCAGCAGTGAGGGACAGTACTACGAGCAGTACTTC
TRBJ2-7,NA,TRBV29-1,TRBD1,CSVVRQGFEQYF,TGCAGCGTTGTAAGACAGGGGTTTGAGCAGTACTTC
TRBJ2-3,few,TRBV20-1,NA,CSARTWGVGTDTQYF,TGCAGTGCTAGAACGTGGGGAGTGGGCACAGATACGCAGTATTTT
TRBJ1-5,few,TRBV5-6,NA,CASSLGTEAYQPQHF,TGTGCCAGCAGCTTGGGGACTGAGGCCTATCAGCCCCAGCATTTT
TRBJ2-3,few,TRBV7-2,TRBD2,CASSFRLAGGSDTQYF,TGTGCCAGCAGCTTTAGACTAGCGGGAGGGTCAGATACGCAGTATTTT
TRBJ1-1,NA,TRBV3-1,NA,CASSQVRGLAEAFF,TGTGCCAGCAGCCAAGTCAGGGGTTTAGCTGAAGCTTTCTTT
TRBJ2-4,few,TRBV20-1,TRBD2,CSAVSTSQKNIQYF,TGCAGTGCTGTCTCGACTAGCCAAAAAAACATTCAGTACTTC
TRBJ2-1,few,TRBV2,TRBD2,CASLAGEGNEQFF,TGTGCCAGCCTAGCGGGAGAGGGAAATGAGCAGTTCTTC
TRBJ2-1,NA,TRBV7-9,TRBD2,CASSFLAGVSYNEQFF,TGTGCCAGCAGCTTTCTAGCGGGCGTCTCCTACAATGAGCAGTTCTTC
TRBJ1-6,once,TRBV28,TRBD1,CASTPFGDRGYSPLHF,TGTGCCAGCACTCCCTTCGGGGACAGGGGATATTCACCCCTCCACTTT
TRBJ2-1,many,TRBV28,TRBD2,CASSSKAPGLAGSEQFF,TGTGCCAGCAGTAGCAAAGCCCCGGGACTAGCGGGGAGTGAGCAGTTCTTC
TRBJ2-7,NA,TRBV29-1,NA,CSVCRDIGSYEQYF,TGCAGCGTTTGCCGGGACATCGGGTCCTACGAGCAGTACTTC
TRBJ2-5,few,TRBV7-9,TRBD2,CASTFPLGTSGERETQYF,TGTGCCAGCACTTTTCCTCTTGGGACTAGCGGGGAGAGGGAGACCCAGTACTTC
TRBJ1-1,few,TRBV29-1,NA,CSAHGRWDTEAFF,TGCAGCGCGCACGGGCGTTGGGACACTGAAGCTTTCTTT
TRBJ2-3,many,TRBV11-2,NA,CASSPLGADLTQYF,TGTGCCAGCAGCCCCTTAGGGGCGGATCTTACGCAGTATTTT
TRBJ1-2,NA,TRBV20-1,NA,CSASAVGRNYGYTF,TGCAGTGCTAGTGCGGTCGGCAGAAACTATGGCTACACCTTC
TRBJ2-7,NA,TRBV20-1,NA,CSATDRFVYEQYF,TGCAGTGCTACCGACAGGTTTGTGTACGAGCAGTACTTC
TRBJ1-5,NA,TRBV6-2/TRBV6-3,TRBD1,CASSRRQGAWQPQHF,TGTGCCAGCAGTCGGAGACAGGGGGCATGGCAGCCCCAGCATTTT
TRBJ1-6,NA,TRBV12-3/TRBV12-4,NA,CASSPGIINSPLHF,TGTGCCAGCAGTCCCGGGATAATAAATTCACCCCTCCACTTT
TRBJ2-7,many,TRBV7-7,NA,CASSPLGEGEQYF,TGTGCTAGCAGCCCCTTAGGTGAAGGCGAGCAGTACTTC
TRBJ2-5,many,TRBV28,NA,CASSPAGGRQETQYF,TGTGCCAGCAGCCCGGCTGGGGGGCGCCAGGAGACCCAGTACTTC
TRBJ2-7,NA,TRBV10-3,NA,CAIRDRTSYEQYF,TGTGCCATCAGGGACAGAACATCCTACGAGCAGTACTTC
TRBJ1-5,many,TRBV24-1,NA,CATSESVGVDQPQHF,TGTGCCACCAGTGAGAGCGTAGGGGTTGATCAGCCCCAGCATTTT
TRBJ1-3,NA,TRBV12-3/TRBV12-4,NA,CASSGAGAGNTIYF,TGTGCCAGCAGTGGGGCAGGGGCTGGAAACACCATATATTTT
TRBJ2-3,many,TRBV5-1,TRBD2,CASSKYGLASDTQYF,TGCGCCAGCAGCAAGTACGGACTAGCGTCAGATACGCAGTATTTT
TRBJ2-3,many,TRBV7-2,NA,CASSLASSTGDTQYF,TGTGCCAGCAGCTTAGCCTCCTCTACCGGAGATACGCAGTATTTT
TRBJ2-7,NA,TRBV11-2,NA,CASSTVPDSSYEQYF,TGTGCCAGCAGCACGGTCCCGGACAGCTCCTACGAGCAGTACTTC
TRBJ1-5,few,TRBV2,NA,CASSQEGGYNQPQHF,TGTGCCAGCAGTCAAGAGGGGGGATACAATCAGCCCCAGCATTTT
TRBJ1-5,many,TRBV5-1,NA,CASAEGSGNQPQHF,TGCGCCAGCGCCGAGGGTAGCGGCAATCAGCCCCAGCATTTT
TRBJ2-5,many,TRBV14,TRBD1,CASSQDPYRTGQETQYF,TGTGCCAGCAGCCAAGATCCTTACCGGACAGGGCAAGAGACCCAGTACTTC
TRBJ2-7,NA,TRBV27,NA,CASSFIRSSYEQYF,TGTGCCAGCAGTTTCATCAGGAGCTCCTACGAGCAGTACTTC
TRBJ2-7,NA,TRBV5-1,NA,CASRNRTWAEQYF,TGCGCCAGCAGAAACCGGACGTGGGCCGAGCAGTACTTC
TRBJ2-3,NA,TRBV20-1,TRBD1,CSARPGTGGTDTQYF,TGCAGTGCTAGACCAGGGACAGGGGGAACAGATACGCAGTATTTT
TRBJ1-5,few,TRBV12-3/TRBV12-4,TRBD1,CASSLSGQGANQPQHF,TGTGCCAGCAGTTTGTCCGGACAGGGGGCTAATCAGCCCCAGCATTTT
TRBJ1-6,many,TRBV7-8,NA,CASSLLGLQNSPLHF,TGTGCCAGCAGCTTACTAGGGCTCCAGAATTCACCCCTCCACTTT
TRBJ1-1,many,TRBV6-1,TRBD1,CASSETGVGEAFF,TGTGCCAGCAGTGAGACAGGGGTTGGCGAAGCTTTCTTT